This T cell receptor beta chain appears in the sequencing data of a study of T cell responses to AZD1222 COVID-19 vaccine (dated by TCRdb to about 2021). Background for the entire study: Because spike-specific TCR depth and breadth did not differ between the two schedules, AZD1222 recipients who got a second dose at roughly 4 weeks were pooled with those who got a second dose at roughly 12 weeks. TCR sequencing covered more than 230 trial participants: 207 given two doses of AZD1222 and some 25 given two doses of MenACWY control vaccine. Trial participants were enrolled by age into subgroups of 18-55, 56-69 and 70-plus years, and 148, 28 and 57 TCR-sequenced participants, respectively, were included in these subgroups. General study outcomes and caveats: Because no samples from the day 14 peak response were available, repertoires could be characterized only after the peak T cell response. Reportedly, close to half of the unique spike-specific TCRs recognized epitopes lying outside the regions that are mutated in the B.1.351 and B.1.1.7 variants. Participants were mostly white British, with more females than males. The authors suggested clonal diversity may have been underestimated. Conclusions about previously exposed vaccinees are limited, since just 6 or 7 AZD1222 recipients were seropositive for SARS-CoV-2 at baseline. After two AZD1222 doses, spike-specific TCR breadth and depth were significantly higher than at day 0 and than in MenACWY recipients. The whole spike protein was spanned by vaccine-associated CD4 TCRs, and dominant responses were seen in regions 160-218 and 743-854. In the small 56-69-year group, the increase in depth fell short of significance, most likely because of low power.

On this clone: Its antigen is still unknown. The input lacks base qualities; no much larger clone sits a single base away.

This sample's time point label indicates: baseline before first vaccination. The vaccinee samples were drawn from two UK trials, COV001 and COV002, one of which was a single-blind randomized controlled phase 2/3 trial testing AZD1222 (ChAdOx1 nCoV-19) in healthy adults. For TCRbeta chain sequencing, PBMC samples from trial participants were taken at day 0 and at day 28 after the second dose. Taken from cysteine to phenylalanine, the CDR3 has 14 residues. Just CDR3 DNA is preserved here, 42 bases in frame from base 1. The germline V gene yields SNHLY for CDR1 and FYNNEI for CDR2. V and J are truncated by 6 bases and 7 bases respectively, leaving an intervening sequence of 18 bases. The CDR3 regions of human TCRbeta chains were analyzed by immunosequencing. Processing in the source paper ran as follows. TCRs in the repertoires were compared against a reference library of SARS-CoV-2-specific TCRs that had been generated with the MIRA antigen-specificity platform. Breadth was defined as the fraction of unique TCRs that were SARS-CoV-2-associated, and depth was defined as the fraction of total T cells that were SARS-CoV-2-associated. Using the MIRA data, each spike-specific TCR was mapped to the spike region that the TCR reacts to and placed in a CD4 or CD8 class. Log10-transformed breadth and depth values were compared by one-way ANOVA with Sidak's multiple comparisons tests. TCRdb carries this immuneACCESS record with in-frame sequences only. Its versions omit some clonotypes, under half of them owing to an unresolved V gene in the studies checked, with the rest unexplained. The V and J calls and clone size come from that table; D and trimming were worked out from the DNA. This sample is represented by over 40,000 clones; around 80% of them were singletons. The ten largest clonotypes hold roughly half of the sample.

The chain joins TRBV2 to TRBJ1-2; a confident D gene designation cannot be given. The source is an adult in good health. This specimen was peripheral blood, taken on day 0 of AZD1222 vaccination. The CDR3 reads CASSPKILLPGYTF. DNA sequence: TGTGCCAGCAGCCCAAAGATTCTCCTCCCTGGCTACACCTTC.